These 11 T cell receptor beta chains were sequenced from one sample in a study of blood T cells in healthy people across ages. A second PCR, run for about 7 to 12 cycles, used a sample-barcoded 5' primer plus a J-beta primer mix. In TCRdb, the 5' RACE reads were re-called with MiXCR into one record per CDR3 protein. The repertoire holds roughly 1,800,000 distinct CDR3 sequences, with about 49% as singletons. Sequencing input: blood. These receptors were obtained from a woman between 35 and 50 years old in good health.

The V and J genes are TRBV20-1 and TRBJ2-3, with TRBD2 matching over 8 bases. With 5 bases clipped from V and 3 bases from J, the junction kept 7 bases outside the gene matches. The CDR3 has 14 amino acids. Germline V gene data show CDR1 as DFQATT and CDR2 as SNEGSKA (reference sequence). In DNA, the CDR3 is TGCAGTGCTGAAGCGGGAGAGCAAACAGATACGCAGTATTTT. Its protein product is CSAEAGEQTDTQYF.

This clonotype came up once. The V call is TRBV20-1, the J call TRBJ2-5; 10 nucleotides align to TRBD1. This CDR3 is built from 15 residues. Trimming cost V 0 bases and J 5 bases; bases outside gene matches: 6. Germline-derived CDR1 and CDR2 are DFQATT and SNEGSKA (reference sequence). CDR3 loop: CSARDLGQGPETQYF. The DNA for the CDR3 is TGCAGTGCTAGAGATCTGGGACAGGGGCCCGAGACCCAGTACTTC.

The V gene is TRBV7-3, the J gene TRBJ2-1; D unclear. The germline CDR1 and CDR2 sequences are SGHTA and FQGTGA. The CDR3 has 13 amino acids. Trimming pared 5 bases from V and 5 bases from J, leaving 10 bases between. The CDR3 is CASSRPANNEQFF. Written as DNA, the CDR3 is TGTGCCAGCAGCCGACCCGCAAACAATGAGCAGTTCTTC.

This clonotype turned up a few times. The CDR3 DNA sequence: TGTGCCAGCAGTCCCAGAGGGAGGGTCGCCTACGAGCAGTACTTC. It encodes CASSPRGRVAYEQYF. The J gene is TRBJ2-7, the V gene TRBV12-3 or TRBV12-4; 7 bases fit TRBD2. The CDR3 has 15 residues. The J segment lost 2 bases and the V segment lost 5 bases, leaving 9 bases of the junction unmatched.

This clonotype was recorded once. The J gene is TRBJ2-7, the V gene TRBV7-9; 10 bases match TRBD1. Germline V gene sequence: CDR1 SEHNR, CDR2 FQNEAQ (reference sequence). The CDR3 covers 16 residues. Trimming at V came to 2 bases and at J to 4 bases, leaving 8 bases not matched to a gene. CDR3: CASSLYVGTGVYEQYF. CDR3 in DNA: TGTGCCAGCAGCTTATATGTTGGGACAGGGGTTTACGAGCAGTACTTC.

This clonotype was recorded a few times. The gene calls are TRBV20-1 and TRBJ2-7, with D possibly matching TRBD1 (6 bases). There are 13 residues in the CDR3. V was trimmed by 7 bases and J by 0 bases, leaving 13 bases between them. The germline CDR1 and CDR2 sequences are DFQATT and SNEGSKA (reference sequence). The CDR3 reads CSVDDRSSYEQYF. The CDR3 bases are TGCAGTGTAGACGACAGGAGCTCCTACGAGCAGTACTTC.

Concerning this clonotype itself: One junction end disagrees with the germline gene, perhaps due to a read error. The chain uses TRBV9 and TRBJ2-1; TRBD2 matches at 9 bases. The germline V gene encodes CDR1 SGDLS and CDR2 YYNGEE. This CDR3 comprises 17 residues. CDR3 sequence: CASSASRLAASYSEQFF. In nucleotides, the CDR3 is TGTGCCAGCAGCGCCTCAAGACTAGCGGCCTCCTACAGTGAGCAGTTCTTC.

The chain couples TRBV7-3 to TRBJ2-1, with 9 bases identical to TRBD2. This CDR3 is 16 amino acids long. V was pared by 6 bases and J by 3 bases, with 9 bases of the junction left unmatched. The germline CDR1 and CDR2 sequences are SGHTA and FQGTGA. The CDR3 DNA reads as TGTGCCAGCAGTTGGGGACTAGCCCCCGACTACAATGAGCAGTTCTTC. This encodes CASSWGLAPDYNEQFF. Full variable domain (rest looked up from reference TRBV7-3 and TRBJ2-1): GAGVSQTPSNKVTEKGKYVELRCDPISGHTALYWYRQSLGQGPEFLIYFQGTGAADDSGLPNDRFFAVRPEGSVSTLKIQRTERGDSAVYLCASSWGLAPDYNEQFFGPGTRLTVL.

This sequence joins TRBV3-1 and TRBJ2-5; 12 nucleotides agree with TRBD2. This CDR3 contains 19 residues. With 2 bases clipped from V and 4 bases from J, the junction kept 14 bases outside the gene matches. Germline values: CDR1 LGHDT, CDR2 YNNKEL (reference sequence). Here the CDR3 DNA reads TGTGCCAGCAGCCAATATTTGTCTAGCGGGGGGGCGATCGGAGAGACCCAGTACTTC. It codes for CASSQYLSSGGAIGETQYF.

This clonotype was recorded once. The chain joins TRBV5-1 to TRBJ1-1; no firm D call. Germline CDR1 reads SGHRS; CDR2 reads YFSETQ. V was clipped by 0 bases and J by 8 bases, with 11 bases between them. This CDR3 comprises 13 residues. The CDR3 spells CASSLESLSEAFF. The DNA of the CDR3 is TGCGCCAGCAGCTTGGAGTCATTGTCCGAAGCTTTCTTT.

In this sample, this clonotype turned up many times. A clone one base away is much larger, so this may be a read error. This sequence joins TRBV7-9 and TRBJ2-1; tentative D call: TRBD2 (6 bases). The J call is uncertain, as TRBJ2-7 better fits the DNA end. The CDR3 has 15 residues. Germline lookup yields CDR1 SEHNR and CDR2 FQNEAQ (reference sequence). CDR3 residues: CASSTPGSSYNEQYF. For the CDR3, the DNA is TGTGCCAGCAGCACCCCCGGGAGCTCCTACAATGAGCAGTACTTC.